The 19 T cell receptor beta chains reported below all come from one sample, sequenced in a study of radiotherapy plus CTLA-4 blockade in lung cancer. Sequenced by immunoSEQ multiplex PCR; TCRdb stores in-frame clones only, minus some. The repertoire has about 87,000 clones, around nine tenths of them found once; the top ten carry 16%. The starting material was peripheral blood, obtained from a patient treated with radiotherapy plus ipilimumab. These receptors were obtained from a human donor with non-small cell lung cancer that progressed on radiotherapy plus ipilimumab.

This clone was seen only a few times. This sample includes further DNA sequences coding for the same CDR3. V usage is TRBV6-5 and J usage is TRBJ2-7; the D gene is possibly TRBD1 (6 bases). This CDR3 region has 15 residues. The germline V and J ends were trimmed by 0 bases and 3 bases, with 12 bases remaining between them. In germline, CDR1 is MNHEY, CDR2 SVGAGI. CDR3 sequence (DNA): TGTGCCAGCAGTTACTCGAGCAGGGGCGGCTACGAGCAGTACTTC. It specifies CASSYSSRGGYEQYF.

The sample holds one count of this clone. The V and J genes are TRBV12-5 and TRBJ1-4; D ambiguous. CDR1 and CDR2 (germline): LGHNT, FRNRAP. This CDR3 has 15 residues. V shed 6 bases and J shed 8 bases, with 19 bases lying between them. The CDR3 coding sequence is TGTGCTAGTGGATCCCCCGGACTTCTAGGGGAAAAACTGTTTTTT. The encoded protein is CASGSPGLLGEKLFF.

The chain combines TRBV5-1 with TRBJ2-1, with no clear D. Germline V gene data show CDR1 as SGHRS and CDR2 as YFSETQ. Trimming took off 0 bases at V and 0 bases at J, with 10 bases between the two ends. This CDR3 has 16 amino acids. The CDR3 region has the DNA TGCGCCAGCAGCTTGGTCCCCTTGAGCTCCTACAATGAGCAGTTCTTC. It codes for CASSLVPLSSYNEQFF.

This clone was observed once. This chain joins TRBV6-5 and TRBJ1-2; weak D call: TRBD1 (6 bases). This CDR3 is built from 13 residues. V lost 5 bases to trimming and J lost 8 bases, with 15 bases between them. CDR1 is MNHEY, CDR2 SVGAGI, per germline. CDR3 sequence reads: CASSNAGDRGYTF. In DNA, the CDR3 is TGTGCCAGCAGTAACGCAGGGGACCGCGGCTACACCTTC.

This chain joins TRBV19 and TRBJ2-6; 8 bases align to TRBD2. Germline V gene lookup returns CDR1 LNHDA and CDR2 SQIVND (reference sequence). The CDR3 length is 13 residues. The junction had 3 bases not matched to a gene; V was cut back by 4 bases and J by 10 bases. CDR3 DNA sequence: TGTGCCAGTAGTAGGACTAGCACTAACGTCCTGACTTTC. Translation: CASSRTSTNVLTF.

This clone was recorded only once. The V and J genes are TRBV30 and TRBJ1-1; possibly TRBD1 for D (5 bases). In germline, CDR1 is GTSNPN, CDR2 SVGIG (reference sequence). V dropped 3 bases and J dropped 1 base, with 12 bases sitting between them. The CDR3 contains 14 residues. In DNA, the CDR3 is TGTGCCTGGAGAACCCGACAGCAGAACACTGAAGCTTTCTTT. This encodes CAWRTRQQNTEAFF.

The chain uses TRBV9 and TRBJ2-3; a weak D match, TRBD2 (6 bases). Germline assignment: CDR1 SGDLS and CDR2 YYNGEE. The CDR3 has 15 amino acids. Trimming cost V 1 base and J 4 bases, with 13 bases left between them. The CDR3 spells CASSVFGSGSDTQYF. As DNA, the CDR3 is TGTGCCAGCAGCGTATTCGGGAGTGGCTCAGATACGCAGTATTTT.

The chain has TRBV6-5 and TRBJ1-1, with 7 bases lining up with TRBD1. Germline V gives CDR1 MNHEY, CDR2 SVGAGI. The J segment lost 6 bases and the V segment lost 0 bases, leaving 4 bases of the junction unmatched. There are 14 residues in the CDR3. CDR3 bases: TGTGCCAGCAGTTACTCACAGGGGAAGTCTGAAGCTTTCTTT. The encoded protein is CASSYSQGKSEAFF.

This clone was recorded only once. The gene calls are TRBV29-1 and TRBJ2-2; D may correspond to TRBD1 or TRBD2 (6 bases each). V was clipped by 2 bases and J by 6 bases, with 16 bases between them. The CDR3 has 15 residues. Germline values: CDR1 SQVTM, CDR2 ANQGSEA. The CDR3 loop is CSVESLRGAAGELFF. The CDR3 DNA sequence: TGCAGCGTTGAAAGCCTTAGGGGGGCGGCCGGGGAGCTGTTTTTT.

CDR3 nucleotides: TGTGCCAGCAGCTTGGACAGGAACACTGAAGCTTTCTTT. The encoded protein is CASSLDRNTEAFF. The rearrangement uses TRBV7-8 and TRBJ1-1; D perhaps matches TRBD1 (6 bases). Germline V gene data show CDR1 as SGHVS and CDR2 as FQNEAQ. Trimming removed 3 bases from V and 1 base from J, with 6 bases in between. The CDR3 contains 13 residues.

The DNA for the CDR3 is TGTGCCAGCAGCCTCGCGACAGGGGGAAGCACAGATACGCAGTATTTT. This codes for CASSLATGGSTDTQYF. The chain carries TRBV7-2 and TRBJ2-3, with TRBD1 matching over 9 bases. CDR1 SGHTA and CDR2 FQGNSA come from the germline V gene. The ends lost 5 bases at V and 0 bases at J; junction bases unmatched: 6. The CDR3 is 16 amino acids.

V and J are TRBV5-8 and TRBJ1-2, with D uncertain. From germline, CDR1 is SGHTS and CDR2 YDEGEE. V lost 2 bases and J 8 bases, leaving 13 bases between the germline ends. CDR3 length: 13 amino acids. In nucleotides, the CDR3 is TGTGCCAGCAGCTTAGGCAGCAGTAGGGGCTACACCTTC. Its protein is CASSLGSSRGYTF.

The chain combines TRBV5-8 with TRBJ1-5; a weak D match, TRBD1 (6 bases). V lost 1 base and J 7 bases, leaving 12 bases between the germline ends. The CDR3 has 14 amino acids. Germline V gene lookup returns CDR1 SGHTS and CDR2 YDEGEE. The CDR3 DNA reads TGTGCCAGCAGCTTGATGGGGGGCCACCAGCCCCAGCATTTT. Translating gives CASSLMGGHQPQHF.

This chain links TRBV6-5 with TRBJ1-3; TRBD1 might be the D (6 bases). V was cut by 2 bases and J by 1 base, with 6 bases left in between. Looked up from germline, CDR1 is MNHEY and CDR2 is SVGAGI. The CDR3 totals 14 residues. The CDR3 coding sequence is TGTGCCAGCAGTTACACAGGGTCTGGAAACACCATATATTTT. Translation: CASSYTGSGNTIYF.

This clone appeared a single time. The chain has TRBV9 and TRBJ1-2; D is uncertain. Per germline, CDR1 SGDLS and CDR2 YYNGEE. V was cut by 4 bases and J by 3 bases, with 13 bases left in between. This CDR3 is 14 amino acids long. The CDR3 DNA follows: TGTGCCAGCAGCTCCTCCGGGAACCACTATGGCTACACCTTC. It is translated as CASSSSGNHYGYTF.

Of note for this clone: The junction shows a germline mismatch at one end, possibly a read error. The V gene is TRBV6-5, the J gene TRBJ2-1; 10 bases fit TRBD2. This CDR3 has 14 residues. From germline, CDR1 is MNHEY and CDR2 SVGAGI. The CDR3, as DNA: TGTGCCAGCAGTCGACTAGCGGGTTTAGGTGAGCAATTCTTC. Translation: CASSRLAGLGEQFF.

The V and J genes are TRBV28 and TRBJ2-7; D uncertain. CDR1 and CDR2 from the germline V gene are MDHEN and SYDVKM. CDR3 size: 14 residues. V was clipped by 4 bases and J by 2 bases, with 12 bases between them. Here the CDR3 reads CASSWTLLTYEQYF. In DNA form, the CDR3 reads TGTGCCAGCAGTTGGACCCTCCTGACCTACGAGCAGTACTTC.

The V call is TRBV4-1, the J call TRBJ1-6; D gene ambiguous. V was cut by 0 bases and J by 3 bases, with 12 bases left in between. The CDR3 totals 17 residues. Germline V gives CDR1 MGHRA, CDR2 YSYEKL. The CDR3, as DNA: TGCGCCAGCAGCCAAGATGGCCCCCCGTACTATAATTCACCCCTCCACTTT. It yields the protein CASSQDGPPYYNSPLHF.

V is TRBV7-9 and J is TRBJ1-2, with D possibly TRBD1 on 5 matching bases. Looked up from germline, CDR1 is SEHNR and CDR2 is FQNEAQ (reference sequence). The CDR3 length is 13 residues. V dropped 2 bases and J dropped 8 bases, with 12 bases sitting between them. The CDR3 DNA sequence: TGTGCCAGCAGCTTAAGCGGGGAGGGGGGCTACACCTTC. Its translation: CASSLSGEGGYTF.